These 5 T cell receptor beta chains were all obtained from the same sample, sequenced in a study of blood T cells in healthy people across ages. A second about 7 to 12 cycle PCR used barcoded and J-beta primers. TCRdb re-derived calls from the 5' RACE reads in MiXCR, one entry per CDR3 protein. The top ten hold 10% to 12% of the sample, which has fewer than 2,000,000 distinct CDR3 sequences, around 35% seen once. Sequencing input: blood. The receptors derive from a woman in her twenties or thirties in good health.

This clonotype was found a few times. This chain links TRBV5-1 with TRBJ2-1; the D gene is possibly TRBD2 (6 bases). CDR1 is SGHRS, CDR2 YFSETQ, per germline. Trimming left V 1 base short and J 1 base short, with 12 bases between. This CDR3 is built from 16 residues. Here the CDR3 reads CASSLIPGTSYNEQFF. The CDR3 bases are TGCGCCAGCAGCTTGATACCCGGGACTTCCTACAATGAGCAGTTCTTC.

V gene TRBV12-3 or TRBV12-4 combines with J gene TRBJ2-1; weak D call: TRBD2 (6 bases). Trimming took 4 bases from V and 12 from J, leaving 19 bases between them. The CDR3 length is 14 residues. The CDR3 is CASSSPGLELGQFF. CDR3 nucleotides: TGTGCCAGCAGTTCCCCGGGACTTGAGCTTGGGCAGTTCTTC.

This clonotype was found a few times. This chain uses TRBV5-6 with TRBJ2-7, with 8 positions matching TRBD1. V trimming: 4 bases; J trimming: 5 bases; junction bases outside the gene matches: 14. This CDR3 spans 16 amino acids. Germline CDR1 and CDR2: SGHDT and YYEEEE. CDR3 protein: CASSLPTRQGIHEQYF. CDR3 nucleotides: TGTGCCAGCAGCCTACCCACAAGACAGGGGATCCACGAGCAGTACTTC.

This clonotype has just one count. CDR3 region: CSAKRGSRGYTF. The CDR3 DNA reads as TGCAGTGCTAAGAGAGGGTCGCGCGGCTACACCTTC. The rearrangement uses TRBV20-1 and TRBJ1-2; D not resolved. This CDR3 is built from 12 residues. Germline V gene lookup returns CDR1 DFQATT and CDR2 SNEGSKA (reference sequence). V was cut by 4 bases and J by 8 bases, with 14 bases left in between.

The chain employs TRBV20-1 and TRBJ2-1, with TRBD2 identical over 8 bases. Germline loops: CDR1 DFQATT, CDR2 SNEGSKA (reference sequence). The ends lost 4 bases at V and 2 bases at J; junction bases unmatched: 7. The CDR3 consists of 15 residues. The CDR3 nucleotides read TGCAGTGCTAAATCAAGCGGGAGTGCCTACAATGAGCAGTTCTTC. It is translated as CSAKSSGSAYNEQFF.